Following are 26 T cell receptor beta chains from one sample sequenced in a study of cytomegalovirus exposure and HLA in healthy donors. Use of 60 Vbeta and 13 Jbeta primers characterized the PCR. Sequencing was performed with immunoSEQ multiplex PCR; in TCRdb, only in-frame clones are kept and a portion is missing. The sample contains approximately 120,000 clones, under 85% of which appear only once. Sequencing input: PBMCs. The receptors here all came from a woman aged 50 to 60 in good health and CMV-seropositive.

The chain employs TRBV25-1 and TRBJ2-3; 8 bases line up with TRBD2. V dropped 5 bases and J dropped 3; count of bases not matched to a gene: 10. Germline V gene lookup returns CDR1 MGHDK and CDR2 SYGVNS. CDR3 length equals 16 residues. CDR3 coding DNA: TGTGCCAGCAGTAGGCGGGGGGACCACCCAACAGATACGCAGTATTTT. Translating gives CASSRRGDHPTDTQYF.

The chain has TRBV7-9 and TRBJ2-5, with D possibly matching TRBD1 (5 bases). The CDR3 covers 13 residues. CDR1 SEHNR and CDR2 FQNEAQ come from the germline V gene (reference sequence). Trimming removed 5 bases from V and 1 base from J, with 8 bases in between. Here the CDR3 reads CASSRGSQETQYF. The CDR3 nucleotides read TGTGCCAGCAGCAGGGGTTCCCAAGAGACCCAGTACTTC. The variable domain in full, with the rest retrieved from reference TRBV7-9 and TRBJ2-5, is DTGVSQNPRHKITKRGQNVTFRCDPISEHNRLYWYRQTLGQGPEFLTYFQNEAQLEKSRLLSDRFSAERPKGSFSTLEIQRTEQGDSAMYLCASSRGSQETQYFGPGTRLLVL.

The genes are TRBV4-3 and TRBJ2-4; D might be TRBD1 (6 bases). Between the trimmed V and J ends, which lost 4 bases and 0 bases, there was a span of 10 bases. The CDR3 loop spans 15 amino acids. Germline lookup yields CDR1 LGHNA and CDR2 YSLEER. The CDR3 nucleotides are TGCGCCAGCAGCCTCCTAGGGGGAGCCAAAAACATTCAGTACTTC. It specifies CASSLLGGAKNIQYF.

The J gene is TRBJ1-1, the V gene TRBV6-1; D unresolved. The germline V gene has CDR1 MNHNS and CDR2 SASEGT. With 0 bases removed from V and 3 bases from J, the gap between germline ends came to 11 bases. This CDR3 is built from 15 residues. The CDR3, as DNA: TGTGCCAGCAGTGAAGCGCTCGGGATCGACACTGAAGCTTTCTTT. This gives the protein CASSEALGIDTEAFF.

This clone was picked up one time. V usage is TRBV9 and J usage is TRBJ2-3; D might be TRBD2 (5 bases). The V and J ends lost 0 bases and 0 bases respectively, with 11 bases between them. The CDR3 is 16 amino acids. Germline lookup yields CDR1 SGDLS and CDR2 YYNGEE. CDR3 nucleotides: TGTGCCAGCAGCGTAGCTCGGACTGGCAGCACAGATACGCAGTATTTT. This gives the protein CASSVARTGSTDTQYF.

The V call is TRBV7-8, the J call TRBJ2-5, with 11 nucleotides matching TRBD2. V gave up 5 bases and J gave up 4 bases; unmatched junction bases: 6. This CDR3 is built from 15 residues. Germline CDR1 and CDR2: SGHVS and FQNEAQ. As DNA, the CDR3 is TGTGCCAGCAGCCCGACTAGCGGGGAAGGAGAGACCCAGTACTTC. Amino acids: CASSPTSGEGETQYF.

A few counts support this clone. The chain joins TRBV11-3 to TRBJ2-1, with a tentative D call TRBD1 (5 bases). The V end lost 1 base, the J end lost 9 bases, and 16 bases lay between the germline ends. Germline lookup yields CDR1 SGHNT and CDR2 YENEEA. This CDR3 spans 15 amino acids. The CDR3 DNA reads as TGTGCCAGCAGCTTAGGTGTCACAGGAACGTTTGAGCAGTTCTTC. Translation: CASSLGVTGTFEQFF.

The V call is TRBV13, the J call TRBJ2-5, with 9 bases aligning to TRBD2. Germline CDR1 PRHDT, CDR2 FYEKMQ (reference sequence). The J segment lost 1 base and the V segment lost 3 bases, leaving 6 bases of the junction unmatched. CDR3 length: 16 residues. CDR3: CASSFYSGGSQETQYF. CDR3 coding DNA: TGTGCCAGCAGCTTCTATAGCGGGGGATCCCAAGAGACCCAGTACTTC.

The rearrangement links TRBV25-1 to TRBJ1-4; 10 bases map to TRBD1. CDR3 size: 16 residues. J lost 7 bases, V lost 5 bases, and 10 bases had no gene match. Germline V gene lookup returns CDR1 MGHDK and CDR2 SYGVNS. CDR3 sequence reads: CASSPLGGQGIEKLFF. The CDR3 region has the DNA TGTGCCAGCAGTCCACTGGGGGGACAGGGGATTGAAAAACTGTTTTTT.

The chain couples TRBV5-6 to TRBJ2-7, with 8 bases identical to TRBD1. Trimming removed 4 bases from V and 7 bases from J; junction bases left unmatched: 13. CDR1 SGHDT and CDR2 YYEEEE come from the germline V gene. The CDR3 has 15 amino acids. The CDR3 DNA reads TGTGCCAGCAGCGCGGCGGACAGGGCCACGAGAGAGCAGTACTTC. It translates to CASSAADRATREQYF. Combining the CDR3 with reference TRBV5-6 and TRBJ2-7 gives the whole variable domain DAGVTQSPTHLIKTRGQQVTLRCSPKSGHDTVSWYQQALGQGPQFIFQYYEEEERQRGNFPDRFSGHQFPNYSSELNVNALLLGDSALYLCASSAADRATREQYFGPGTRLTVT.

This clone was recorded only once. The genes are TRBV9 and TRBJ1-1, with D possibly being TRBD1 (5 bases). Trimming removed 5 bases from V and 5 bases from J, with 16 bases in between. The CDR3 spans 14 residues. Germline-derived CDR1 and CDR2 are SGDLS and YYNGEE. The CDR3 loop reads CASSPWDSGTEAFF. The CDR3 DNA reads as TGTGCCAGCAGTCCGTGGGACTCCGGGACTGAAGCTTTCTTT. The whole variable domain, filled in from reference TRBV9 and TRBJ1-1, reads DSGVTQTPKHLITATGQRVTLRCSPRSGDLSVYWYQQSLDQGLQFLIQYYNGEERAKGNILERFSAQQFPDLHSELNLSSLELGDSALYFCASSPWDSGTEAFFGQGTRLTVV.

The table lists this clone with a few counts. The CDR3 sequence is CASSLAGLAARAQYF. The CDR3 DNA sequence: TGTGCCAGCAGCTTGGCGGGACTAGCGGCCCGCGCGCAGTACTTC. The V call is TRBV5-6, the J call TRBJ2-5, with TRBD2 identical over 11 bases. V was clipped by 0 bases and J by 11 bases; unmatched bases: 9. Looked up from germline, CDR1 is SGHDT and CDR2 is YYEEEE. This CDR3 spans 15 amino acids.

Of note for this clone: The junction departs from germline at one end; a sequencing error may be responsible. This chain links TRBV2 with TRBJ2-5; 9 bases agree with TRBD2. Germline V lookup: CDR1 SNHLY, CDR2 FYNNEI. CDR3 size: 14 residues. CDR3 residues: CASSKAGGIETQYF. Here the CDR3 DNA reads TGTGCCAGCAGTAAGGCGGGGGGGATAGAGACCCAATACTTC. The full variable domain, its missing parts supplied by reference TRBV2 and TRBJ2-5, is EPEVTQTPSHQVTQMGQEVILRCVPISNHLYFYWYRQILGQKVEFLVSFYNNEISEKSEIFDDQFSVERPDGSNFTLKIRSTKLEDSAMYFCASSKAGGIETQYFGPGTRLLVL.

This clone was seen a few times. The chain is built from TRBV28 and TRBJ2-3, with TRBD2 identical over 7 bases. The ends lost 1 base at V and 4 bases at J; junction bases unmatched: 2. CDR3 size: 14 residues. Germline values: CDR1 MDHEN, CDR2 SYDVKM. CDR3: CASSLLAGADTQYF. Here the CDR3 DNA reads TGTGCCAGCAGTTTATTGGCGGGAGCAGATACGCAGTATTTT.

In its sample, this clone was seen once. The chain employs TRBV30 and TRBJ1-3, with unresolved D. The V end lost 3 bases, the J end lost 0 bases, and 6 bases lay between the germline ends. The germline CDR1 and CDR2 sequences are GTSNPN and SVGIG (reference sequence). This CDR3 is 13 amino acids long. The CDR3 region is CAWSANSGNTIYF. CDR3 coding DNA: TGTGCCTGGAGCGCGAACTCTGGAAACACCATATATTTT.

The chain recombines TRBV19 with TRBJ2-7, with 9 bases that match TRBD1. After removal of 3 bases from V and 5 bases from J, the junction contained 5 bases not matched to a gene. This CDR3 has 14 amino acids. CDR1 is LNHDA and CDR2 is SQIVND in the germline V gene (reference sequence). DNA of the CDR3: TGTGCCAGTAGTATTGGACAGGGGCTGAACGAGCAGTACTTC. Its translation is CASSIGQGLNEQYF. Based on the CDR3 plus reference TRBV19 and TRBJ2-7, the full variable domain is DGGITQSPKYLFRKEGQNVTLSCEQNLNHDAMYWYRQDPGQGLRLIYYSQIVNDFQKGDIAEGYSVSREKKESFPLTVTSAQKNPTAFYLCASSIGQGLNEQYFGPGTRLTVT.

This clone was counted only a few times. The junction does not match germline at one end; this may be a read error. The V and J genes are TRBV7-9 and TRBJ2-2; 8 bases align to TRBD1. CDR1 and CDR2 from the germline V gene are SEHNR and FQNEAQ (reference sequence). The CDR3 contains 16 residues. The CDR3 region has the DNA TGTTCCAGCAGCAAGGTGACAGGGGCGGGCACCGGGGAGCTGTTTTTT. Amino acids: CSSSKVTGAGTGELFF.

CDR3 sequence (DNA): TGTGCCAGCAGCTCCCCGATCACAGGGCCGAACACTGAAGCTTTCTTT. This gives the protein CASSSPITGPNTEAFF. This chain joins TRBV7-9 and TRBJ1-1; a weak D match, TRBD1 (6 bases). The CDR3 covers 16 residues. Germline values: CDR1 SEHNR, CDR2 FQNEAQ (reference sequence). The ends were cut back, 4 bases at V and 1 base at J, with 16 bases in the middle.

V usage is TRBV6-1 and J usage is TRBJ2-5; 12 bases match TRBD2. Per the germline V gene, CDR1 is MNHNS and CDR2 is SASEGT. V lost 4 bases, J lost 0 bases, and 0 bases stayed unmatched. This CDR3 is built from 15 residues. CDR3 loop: CASSGLAGDQETQYF. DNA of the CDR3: TGTGCCAGCAGTGGACTAGCGGGGGACCAAGAGACCCAGTACTTC.

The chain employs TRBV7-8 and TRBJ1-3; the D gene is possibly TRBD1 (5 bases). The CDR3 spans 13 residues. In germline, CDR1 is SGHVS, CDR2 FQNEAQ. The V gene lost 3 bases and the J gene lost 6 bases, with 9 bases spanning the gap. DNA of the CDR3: TGTGCCAGCAGCTTGACCAGGGCAAACACCATATATTTT. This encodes CASSLTRANTIYF.

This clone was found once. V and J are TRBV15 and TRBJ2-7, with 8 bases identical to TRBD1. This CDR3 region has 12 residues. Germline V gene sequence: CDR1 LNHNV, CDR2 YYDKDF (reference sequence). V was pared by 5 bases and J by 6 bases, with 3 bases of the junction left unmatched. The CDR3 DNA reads TGTGCCACCAGCGGACAGGGTTCCGAGCAGTACTTC. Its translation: CATSGQGSEQYF.

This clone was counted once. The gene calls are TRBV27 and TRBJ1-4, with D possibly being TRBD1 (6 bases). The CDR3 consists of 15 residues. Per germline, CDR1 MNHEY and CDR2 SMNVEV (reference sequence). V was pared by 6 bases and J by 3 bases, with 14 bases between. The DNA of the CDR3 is TGTGCCAGCAGCTTCCAGGGGTGGGCTAATGAAAAACTGTTTTTT. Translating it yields CASSFQGWANEKLFF.

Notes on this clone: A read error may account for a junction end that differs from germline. CDR3 DNA: TGTGCCAGCAGCCGTACTAGCGATCGGACAGATTACTTC. Encoded protein: CASSRTSDRTDYF. The genes are TRBV4-2 and TRBJ1-2; D is possibly TRBD1 (6 bases). Germline CDR1 and CDR2: LGHNA and YNFKEQ. This CDR3 has 13 amino acids.

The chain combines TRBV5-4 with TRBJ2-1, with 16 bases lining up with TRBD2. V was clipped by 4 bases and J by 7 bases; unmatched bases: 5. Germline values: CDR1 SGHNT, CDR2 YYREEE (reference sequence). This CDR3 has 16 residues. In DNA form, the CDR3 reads TGTGCCAGCAGCCCGGGGACTAGCGGGGGGGCTAATGAGCAGTTCTTC. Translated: CASSPGTSGGANEQFF.

CDR3 nucleotide sequence: TGTGCCAGCAGCGTAGGCACAGGGGACGCCGGGGAGCTGTTTTTT. It yields the protein CASSVGTGDAGELFF. The chain has TRBV9 and TRBJ2-2; 7 bases align to TRBD1. The germline V gene has CDR1 SGDLS and CDR2 YYNGEE. The CDR3 runs 15 residues. With 0 bases clipped from V and 6 bases from J, the junction kept 5 bases outside the gene matches.

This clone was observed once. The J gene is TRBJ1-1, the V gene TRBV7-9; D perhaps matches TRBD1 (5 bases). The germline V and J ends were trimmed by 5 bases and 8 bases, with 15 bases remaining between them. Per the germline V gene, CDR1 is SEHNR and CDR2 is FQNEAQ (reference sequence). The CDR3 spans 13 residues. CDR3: CASSLGTEEEAFF. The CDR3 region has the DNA TGTGCCAGCAGCCTAGGGACTGAAGAAGAAGCTTTCTTT.